This T cell receptor beta chain is from a study of blood T cells in healthy people across ages. General study points: Diversity of TCR beta per million T cells declined in a roughly linear way with age.

This clonotype showed up just a few times. What it recognizes is unknown. With a J-beta primer mix and a sample-barcoded 5' primer, a second PCR ran roughly 6 to 12 cycles. Per-sample output comprised a minimum of 2.5 million paired-end reads containing CDR3. TCRdb redid the calling of the 5' RACE reads with MiXCR, one entry per CDR3 protein. The repertoire has over 450,000 distinct CDR3 sequences, 24% of them found once; the top ten carry 8.7%. J was trimmed by 9 bases and V by 2 bases; bases with no gene match: 11. The CDR3 consists of 15 residues. The germline V gene has CDR1 SQVTM and CDR2 ANQGSEA. These data also formed part of another study, on T cells of mothers and their children. From that study: The study sampled a few healthy Caucasian mothers and their six children. There were no persistent microchimeric T cell clones detected.

The TCR sequence derives from a boy aged 5-17 years in good health. Sample: blood. The J gene is TRBJ2-1, the V gene TRBV29-1; 9 bases are shared with TRBD2. Here the CDR3 reads CSVELSGRPGFEQFF. The DNA for the CDR3 is TGCAGCGTTGAACTCAGCGGGAGGCCCGGGTTTGAGCAGTTCTTC.